This TCR beta chain was identified during a study of T cells after yellow fever vaccination. TCRdb called the 5' RACE reads again in MiXCR, with one record for every CDR3 protein. Found here are under 200,000 distinct CDR3 sequences, approximately 9.9% of them singletons; the top ten hold 36%. Whole-study findings and limits: Some clonotypes were seen in both the CD4 and the CD8 compartments. These made up a small share and likely arose from convergent recombination. Boosting was followed by the reappearance of most primary-vaccination clones (roughly 96% CD4, about 88% CD8).

Germline V gene data show CDR1 as SGHTA and CDR2 as FQGNSA. The CDR3 loop spans 19 amino acids. The ends were cut back, 4 bases at V and 0 bases at J, with 22 bases in the middle. In regard to this clonotype: Its cognate antigen is unknown.

Sequenced material: CD8+ T cells sorted from PBMCs, taken 15 days after the yellow fever booster vaccination. The chain couples TRBV7-2 to TRBJ1-5; possibly TRBD1 for D (5 bases). The sequence derives from a man between 18 and 35 years old who received the YFV17D yellow fever vaccine. The CDR3 DNA follows: TGTGCCAGCAGCTCTCCTTCCCGGGACGATGCCTCTAGCAATCAGCCCCAGCATTTT. Translating it yields CASSSPSRDDASSNQPQHF.